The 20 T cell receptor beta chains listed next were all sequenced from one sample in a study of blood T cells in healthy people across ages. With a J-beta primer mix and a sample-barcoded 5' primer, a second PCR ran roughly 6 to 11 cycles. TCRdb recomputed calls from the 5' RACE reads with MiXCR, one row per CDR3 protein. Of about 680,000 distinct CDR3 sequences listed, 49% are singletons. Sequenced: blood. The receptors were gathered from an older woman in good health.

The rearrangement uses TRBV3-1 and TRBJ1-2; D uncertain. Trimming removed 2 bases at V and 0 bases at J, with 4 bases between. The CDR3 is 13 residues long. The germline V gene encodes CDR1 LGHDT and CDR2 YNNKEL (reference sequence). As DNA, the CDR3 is TGTGCCAGCAGCCAACAGACTAACTATGGCTACACCTTC. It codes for CASSQQTNYGYTF. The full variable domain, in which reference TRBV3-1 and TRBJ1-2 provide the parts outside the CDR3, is DTAVSQTPKYLVTQMGNDKSIKCEQNLGHDTMYWYKQDSKKFLKIMFSYNNKELIINETVPNRFSPKSPDKAHLNLHINSLELGDSAVYFCASSQQTNYGYTFGSGTRLTVV.

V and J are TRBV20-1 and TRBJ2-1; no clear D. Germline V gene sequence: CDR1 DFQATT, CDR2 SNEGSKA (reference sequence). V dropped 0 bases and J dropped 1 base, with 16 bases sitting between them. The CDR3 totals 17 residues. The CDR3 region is CSARDHAPRLSYNEQFF. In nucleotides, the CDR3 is TGCAGTGCTAGAGATCACGCCCCGAGGCTATCCTACAATGAGCAGTTCTTC.

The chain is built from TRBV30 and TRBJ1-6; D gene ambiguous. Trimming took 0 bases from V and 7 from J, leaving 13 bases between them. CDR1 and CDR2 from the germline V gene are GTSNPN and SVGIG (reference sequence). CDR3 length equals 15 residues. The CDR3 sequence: CAWSVDVGRNSPLHF. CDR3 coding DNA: TGTGCCTGGAGTGTCGACGTGGGAAGGAATTCACCCCTCCACTTT.

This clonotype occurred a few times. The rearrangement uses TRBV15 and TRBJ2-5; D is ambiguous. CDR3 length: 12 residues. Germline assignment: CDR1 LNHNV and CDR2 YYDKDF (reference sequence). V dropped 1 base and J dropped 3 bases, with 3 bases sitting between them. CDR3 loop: CATSRGEETQYF. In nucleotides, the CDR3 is TGTGCCACCAGCAGAGGTGAAGAGACCCAGTACTTC. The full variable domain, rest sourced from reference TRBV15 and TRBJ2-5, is DAMVIQNPRYQVTQFGKPVTLSCSQTLNHNVMYWYQQKSSQAPKLLFHYYDKDFNNEADTPDNFQSRRPNTSFCFLDIRSPGLGDTAMYLCATSRGEETQYFGPGTRLLVL.

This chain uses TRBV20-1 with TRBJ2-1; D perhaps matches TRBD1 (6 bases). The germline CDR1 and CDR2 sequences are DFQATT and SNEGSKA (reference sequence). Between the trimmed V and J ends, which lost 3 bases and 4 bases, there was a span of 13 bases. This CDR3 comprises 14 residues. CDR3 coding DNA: TGCAGTGCTAGTGGGGACATGAGGTACAATGAGCAGTTCTTC. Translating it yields CSASGDMRYNEQFF.

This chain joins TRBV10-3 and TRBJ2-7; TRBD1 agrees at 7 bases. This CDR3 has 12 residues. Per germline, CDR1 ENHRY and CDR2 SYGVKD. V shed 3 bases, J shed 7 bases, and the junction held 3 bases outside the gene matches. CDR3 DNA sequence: TGTGCCATCAGTGAAGTGGGACAGGAGCAGTACTTC. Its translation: CAISEVGQEQYF.

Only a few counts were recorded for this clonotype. The CDR3 nucleotides are TGCAGTGCTAGAGACCCGGGAGGACGGTCTGTTTACGAGCAGTACTTC. This gives the protein CSARDPGGRSVYEQYF. J is TRBJ2-7 and V is TRBV20-1; 7 bases agree with TRBD2. The CDR3 extends over 16 amino acids. V shed 0 bases, J shed 4 bases, and the junction held 12 bases outside the gene matches. CDR1 and CDR2 from the germline V gene are DFQATT and SNEGSKA (reference sequence).

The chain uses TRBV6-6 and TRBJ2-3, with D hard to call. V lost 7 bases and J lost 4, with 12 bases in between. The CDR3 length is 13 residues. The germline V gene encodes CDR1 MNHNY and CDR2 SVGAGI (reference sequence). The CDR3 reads CASTRMGSDTQYF. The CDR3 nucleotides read TGTGCCAGCACCAGAATGGGTTCAGATACGCAGTATTTT.

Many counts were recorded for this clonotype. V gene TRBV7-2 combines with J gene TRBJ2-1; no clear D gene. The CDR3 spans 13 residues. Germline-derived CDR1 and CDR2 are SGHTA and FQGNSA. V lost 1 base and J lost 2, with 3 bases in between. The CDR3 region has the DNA TGTGCCAGCAGCTTAGGGACCTACAATGAGCAGTTCTTC. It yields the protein CASSLGTYNEQFF. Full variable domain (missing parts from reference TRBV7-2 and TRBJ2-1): GAGVSQSPSNKVTEKGKDVELRCDPISGHTALYWYRQSLGQGLEFLIYFQGNSAPDKSGLPSDRFSAERTGGSVSTLTIQRTQQEDSAVYLCASSLGTYNEQFFGPGTRLTVL.

DNA for the CDR3: TGTGCCAGCAGCAAAGGGGGTTCGGGCGAGCAGTACTTC. This gives the protein CASSKGGSGEQYF. J is TRBJ2-7 and V is TRBV7-2, with a weak D call TRBD1 (6 bases). CDR1 and CDR2 (germline): SGHTA, FQGNSA. CDR3 length equals 13 residues. The V end lost 5 bases, the J end lost 6 bases, and 14 bases lay between the germline ends.

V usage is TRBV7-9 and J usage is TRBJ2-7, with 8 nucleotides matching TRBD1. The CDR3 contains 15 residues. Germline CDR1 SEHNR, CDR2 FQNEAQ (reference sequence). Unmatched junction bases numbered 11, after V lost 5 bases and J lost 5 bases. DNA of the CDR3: TGTGCCAGCAGCCCTGGACAGGGAGAGATCCACGAGCAGTACTTC. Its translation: CASSPGQGEIHEQYF.

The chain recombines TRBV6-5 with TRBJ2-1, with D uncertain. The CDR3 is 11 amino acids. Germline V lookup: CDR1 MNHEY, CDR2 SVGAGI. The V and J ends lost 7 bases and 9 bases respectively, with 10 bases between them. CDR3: CASTLRREQFF. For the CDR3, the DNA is TGTGCCAGCACTCTTCGCCGTGAGCAGTTCTTC.

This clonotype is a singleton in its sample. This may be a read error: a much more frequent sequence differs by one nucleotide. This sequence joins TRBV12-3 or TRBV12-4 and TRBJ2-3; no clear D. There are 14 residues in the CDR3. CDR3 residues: CASSFSRTADTLYF. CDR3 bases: TGTGCCAGCAGTTTTAGTAGGACGGCAGATACGCTGTATTTT.

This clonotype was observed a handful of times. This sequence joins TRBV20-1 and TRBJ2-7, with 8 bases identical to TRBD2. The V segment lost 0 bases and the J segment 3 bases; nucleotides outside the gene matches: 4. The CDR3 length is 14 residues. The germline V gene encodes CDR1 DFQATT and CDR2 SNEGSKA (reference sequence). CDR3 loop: CSARDSAGDYEQYF. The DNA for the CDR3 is TGCAGTGCTAGAGATTCAGCGGGAGACTACGAGCAGTACTTC.

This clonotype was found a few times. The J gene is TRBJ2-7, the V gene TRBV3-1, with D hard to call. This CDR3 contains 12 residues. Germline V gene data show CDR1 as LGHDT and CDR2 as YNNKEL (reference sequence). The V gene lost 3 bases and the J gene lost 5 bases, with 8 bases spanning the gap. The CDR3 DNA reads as TGTGCCAGCAGCCACCTGAGCGACGAGCAGTACTTC. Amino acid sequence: CASSHLSDEQYF.

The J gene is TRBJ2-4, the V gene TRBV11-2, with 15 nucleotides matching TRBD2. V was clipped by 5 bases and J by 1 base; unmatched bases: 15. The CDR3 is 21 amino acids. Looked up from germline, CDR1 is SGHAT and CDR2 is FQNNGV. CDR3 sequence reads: CASSPGLAGGISRWAKNIQYF. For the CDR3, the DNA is TGTGCCAGCAGCCCGGGACTAGCGGGAGGAATTAGCCGTTGGGCCAAAAACATTCAGTACTTC.

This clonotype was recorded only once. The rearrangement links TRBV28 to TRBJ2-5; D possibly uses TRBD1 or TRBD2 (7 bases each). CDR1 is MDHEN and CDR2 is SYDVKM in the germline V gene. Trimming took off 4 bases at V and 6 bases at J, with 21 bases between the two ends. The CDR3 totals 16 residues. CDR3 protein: CASSSGGGGVWKTQYF. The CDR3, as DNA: TGTGCCAGCAGTTCAGGGGGAGGGGGGGTATGGAAGACCCAGTACTTC.

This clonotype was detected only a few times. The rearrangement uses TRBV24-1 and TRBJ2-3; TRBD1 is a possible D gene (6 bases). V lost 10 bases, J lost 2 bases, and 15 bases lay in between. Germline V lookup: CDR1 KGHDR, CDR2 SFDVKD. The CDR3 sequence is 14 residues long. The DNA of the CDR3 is TGTGCCACGACACAGGGAGTGAACACAGATACGCAGTATTTT. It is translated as CATTQGVNTDTQYF.

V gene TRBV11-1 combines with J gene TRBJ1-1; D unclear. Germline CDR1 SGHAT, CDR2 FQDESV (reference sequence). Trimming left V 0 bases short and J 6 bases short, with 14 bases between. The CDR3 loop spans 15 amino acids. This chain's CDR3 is CASSLARSGVAEAFF. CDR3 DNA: TGTGCCAGCAGCTTAGCGCGGTCAGGTGTCGCTGAAGCTTTCTTT.

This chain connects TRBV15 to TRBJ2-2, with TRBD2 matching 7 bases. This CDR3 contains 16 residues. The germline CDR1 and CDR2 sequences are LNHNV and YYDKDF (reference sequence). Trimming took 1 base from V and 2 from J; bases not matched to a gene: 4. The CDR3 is CATSRGDYLNTGELFF. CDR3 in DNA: TGTGCCACCAGCAGAGGGGACTACCTAAACACCGGGGAGCTGTTTTTT. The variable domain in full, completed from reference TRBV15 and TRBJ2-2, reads DAMVIQNPRYQVTQFGKPVTLSCSQTLNHNVMYWYQQKSSQAPKLLFHYYDKDFNNEADTPDNFQSRRPNTSFCFLDIRSPGLGDTAMYLCATSRGDYLNTGELFFGEGSRLTVL.